This TCR beta chain comes out of a study of shared clonotypes between healthy human individuals. The data were produced by immunoSEQ multiplex PCR, yet TCRdb's version contains in-frame clones alone and is incomplete. This table holds about 980,000 clones, about three quarters found once. The junction had 12 bases not matched to a gene; V was cut back by 4 bases and J by 4 bases. The length of the CDR3 is 17 residues. Germline V gene sequence: CDR1 SGHDT, CDR2 YYEEEE. None of the donors, who were healthy HIV-negative adults, had recently had acute infections or vaccinations. This clone has only a few counts.

Sequences were obtained from memory CD4+ T cells sorted from blood. Sample subset: CD45RA-negative fraction. This clonotype originated in a man between 18 and 35 years old in good health. The rearrangement uses TRBV5-6 and TRBJ2-5; TRBD2 agrees at 11 bases. The CDR3 here is CASSQLAGGRGLETQYF. CDR3 DNA: TGTGCCAGCAGCCAGCTAGCGGGGGGCCGAGGTCTAGAGACCCAGTACTTC.